The 23 T cell receptor beta chains listed next were all sequenced from one sample in a study of T-cell memory formation after mild COVID-19. Using its own MiXCR run on the 5' RACE reads, TCRdb lists one record per CDR3 protein. The sample records around 140,000 distinct CDR3 sequences, under 30% being singletons. The sample consisted of PBMCs or a T cell subset sorted from them (not recorded which). The source of these receptors is an adult woman who had mild COVID-19 (a few samples of this study predate the infection). Cell type and time point are not known.

V usage is TRBV9 and J usage is TRBJ1-2, with D perhaps matching TRBD1 (6 bases). From germline, CDR1 is SGDLS and CDR2 YYNGEE. CDR3 length: 16 residues. V gave up 4 bases and J gave up 5 bases, with 21 bases separating them. In DNA form, the CDR3 reads TGTGCCAGCAGCTCCCAGGGGTTTGAGGGGCTATATGGCTACACCTTC. Amino acid sequence: CASSSQGFEGLYGYTF.

This chain links TRBV27 with TRBJ2-7; 12 nucleotides agree with TRBD2. V was clipped by 6 bases and J by 3 bases; unmatched bases: 3. In germline, CDR1 is MNHEY, CDR2 SMNVEV (reference sequence). This CDR3 is built from 14 residues. The CDR3 coding sequence is TGTGCCAGCAGCACTAGCGGGAGGAACTACGAGCAGTACTTC. Translating gives CASSTSGRNYEQYF.

The sample holds a few counts of this clonotype. The chain carries TRBV6-2 or TRBV6-3 and TRBJ2-7; 7 bases line up with TRBD1. Germline lookup yields CDR1 MNHEY and CDR2 SVGEGT. After removal of 2 bases from V and 2 bases from J, the junction contained 12 bases not matched to a gene. CDR3 length: 17 amino acids. CDR3 loop: CASSYDRARSSPYEQYF. The CDR3 DNA is TGTGCCAGCAGTTACGACAGGGCGAGATCATCCCCCTACGAGCAGTACTTC.

The chain links TRBV6-6 to TRBJ2-3; tentative D call: TRBD2 (5 bases). The CDR3 runs 16 residues. V was clipped by 6 bases and J by 0 bases, with 16 bases between them. Germline V gene data show CDR1 as MNHNY and CDR2 as SVGAGI (reference sequence). Here the CDR3 reads CASSPHLTTSTDTQYF. The CDR3 coding sequence is TGTGCCAGCAGCCCCCACCTGACTACTAGCACAGATACGCAGTATTTT.

This clonotype has a handful of counts. The chain is built from TRBV12-3 or TRBV12-4 and TRBJ2-7; maybe TRBD1 (6 bases). The V end lost 6 bases, the J end lost 0 bases, and 18 bases lay between the germline ends. The CDR3 loop spans 16 amino acids. The CDR3 nucleotides are TGTGCCAGCAGCCCCGGGGCCAGGGGAATCTCCTACGAGCAGTACTTC. Translation: CASSPGARGISYEQYF.

The V gene is TRBV4-3, the J gene TRBJ1-1; the D gene is possibly TRBD1 (6 bases). The length of the CDR3 is 16 residues. Germline CDR1 is LGHNA and CDR2 is YSLEER. The germline V and J ends were trimmed by 1 base and 3 bases, with 15 bases remaining between them. DNA for the CDR3: TGCGCCAGCAGCCAAGGCCACGCCAGGGGCGACACTGAAGCTTTCTTT. Protein product: CASSQGHARGDTEAFF.

V gene TRBV25-1 combines with J gene TRBJ2-7; D is possibly TRBD1 (6 bases). Per germline, CDR1 MGHDK and CDR2 SYGVNS. The CDR3 spans 15 residues. The germline V and J ends were trimmed by 3 bases and 6 bases, with 18 bases remaining between them. The CDR3 loop reads CASSDLGQGYSEQYF. The DNA of the CDR3 is TGTGCCAGCAGTGATCTGGGGCAGGGGTATTCCGAGCAGTACTTC.

The chain recombines TRBV29-1 with TRBJ1-2, with 8 bases lining up with TRBD1. The V gene's germline CDR1 is SQVTM and CDR2 ANQGSEA. CDR3 length equals 11 residues. V trimming: 7 bases; J trimming: 8 bases; junction bases outside the gene matches: 6. In DNA, the CDR3 is TGCAGCGGGCAGGGGGCGCGAGGCTACACCTTC. Translated: CSGQGARGYTF. The whole variable domain, filled in from reference TRBV29-1 and TRBJ1-2, reads SAVISQKPSRDICQRGTSLTIQCQVDSQVTMMFWYRQQPGQSLTLIATANQGSEATYESGFVIDKFPISRPNLTFSTLTVSNMSPEDSSIYLCSGQGARGYTFGSGTRLTVV.

This clonotype was detected only a few times. The rearrangement joins TRBV7-6 to TRBJ2-7; D remains ambiguous. The germline gives CDR1 SGHVS, CDR2 FNYEAQ. The V and J ends lost 1 base and 4 bases respectively, with 11 bases between them. The CDR3 has 14 residues. CDR3 sequence (DNA): TGTGCCAGCAGCTTAGGCGGACCTCCTTACGAGCAGTACTTC. This codes for CASSLGGPPYEQYF.

The chain joins TRBV12-3 or TRBV12-4 to TRBJ1-1; 7 nucleotides align to TRBD1. J gave up 7 bases and V 6 bases, and 8 bases lay outside the gene matches. The CDR3 is 13 residues long. The CDR3 loop is CASRETGASEAFF. For the CDR3, the DNA is TGTGCCAGCAGAGAAACAGGGGCCAGTGAAGCTTTCTTT.

The J gene is TRBJ2-7, the V gene TRBV7-6; D perhaps matches TRBD2 (6 bases). From germline, CDR1 is SGHVS and CDR2 FNYEAQ. V was trimmed by 6 bases and J by 5 bases, leaving 17 bases between them. This CDR3 has 14 amino acids. The CDR3 sequence is CASSPGGAPHEQYF. In DNA, the CDR3 is TGTGCCAGCAGTCCAGGCGGGGCCCCCCACGAGCAGTACTTC.

This clonotype was seen more than once but under ten times. This chain links TRBV6-6 with TRBJ2-5; 8 positions match TRBD1. The CDR3 has 22 residues. After removal of 2 bases from V and 1 base from J, the junction contained 24 bases not matched to a gene. Germline loops: CDR1 MNHNY, CDR2 SVGAGI (reference sequence). The CDR3 spells CASSYGVNRDRRERGGQETQYF. CDR3 DNA: TGTGCCAGCAGTTACGGGGTTAATCGGGACAGGCGGGAACGGGGCGGCCAAGAGACCCAGTACTTC.

This clonotype was detected only a few times. J is TRBJ1-5 and V is TRBV27; D is ambiguous. CDR1 and CDR2 from the germline V gene are MNHEY and SMNVEV (reference sequence). This CDR3 comprises 14 residues. V shed 9 bases and J shed 1 base, with 13 bases lying between them. CDR3 residues: CASGQIQSNQPQHF. CDR3 DNA: TGTGCCAGTGGGCAGATTCAGAGCAATCAGCCCCAGCATTTT.

The V and J genes are TRBV27 and TRBJ2-1; 13 bases agree with TRBD2. The CDR3 is made up of 15 amino acids. After removal of 10 bases from V and 9 bases from J, the junction contained 12 bases not matched to a gene. The germline V gene has CDR1 MNHEY and CDR2 SMNVEV (reference sequence). CDR3 residues: CATRLGLAGVFEQFF. As DNA, the CDR3 is TGTGCCACCAGACTCGGACTAGCGGGAGTATTTGAGCAGTTCTTC.

The chain carries TRBV13 and TRBJ1-3; D might be TRBD1 (6 bases). Germline CDR1 reads PRHDT; CDR2 reads FYEKMQ (reference sequence). Between the trimmed V and J ends, which lost 2 bases and 1 base, there was a span of 9 bases. This CDR3 is built from 15 residues. This CDR3 is CASSLFRGSGNTIYF. The CDR3 DNA reads TGTGCCAGCAGCTTATTCAGGGGTTCTGGAAACACCATATATTTT.

The chain couples TRBV7-2 to TRBJ1-1; D remains ambiguous. Germline assignment: CDR1 SGHTA and CDR2 FQGNSA. The CDR3 is made up of 14 amino acids. V lost 1 base, J lost 0 bases, and 6 bases lay in between. CDR3 in amino acids: CASSLEVLNTEAFF. DNA for the CDR3: TGTGCCAGCAGCTTAGAAGTACTGAACACTGAAGCTTTCTTT.

This clonotype came up a few times. The chain has TRBV7-9 and TRBJ2-1; 8 bases are a match to TRBD2. This CDR3 has 14 amino acids. Per germline, CDR1 SEHNR and CDR2 FQNEAQ (reference sequence). With V trimmed by 5 bases and J by 1 base, 1 base remained unmatched. The chain's CDR3 is CASSPSGSYNEQFF. CDR3 coding DNA: TGTGCCAGCAGCCCTAGCGGGTCCTACAATGAGCAGTTCTTC.

As for this clonotype: One junction end does not reproduce the germline sequence, and a read error may be involved. This chain joins TRBV12-3 or TRBV12-4 and TRBJ2-1, with 10 positions matching TRBD2. The CDR3 runs to 14 residues. Here the CDR3 DNA reads TGTGCCAGCAGATTAGCGGGAGGAGTCAATGAGCAGTTCTTC. Translating it yields CASRLAGGVNEQFF.

This clonotype came up a few times. The CDR3 here is CSPPGTGLSYEQYF. CDR3 coding DNA: TGCAGTCCCCCCGGGACAGGCCTCTCCTACGAGCAGTACTTC. The V and J genes are TRBV20-1 and TRBJ2-7, with TRBD1 identical over 8 bases. The CDR3 extends over 14 amino acids. The V gene end was trimmed by 8 bases and the J gene end by 0 bases; junction bases not matched to a gene: 9. The germline V gene encodes CDR1 DFQATT and CDR2 SNEGSKA (reference sequence).

The chain couples TRBV7-6 to TRBJ2-7; D may be TRBD2 (5 bases). The CDR3 is 15 residues long. The V end lost 5 bases, the J end lost 1 base, and 15 bases lay between the germline ends. Germline lookup yields CDR1 SGHVS and CDR2 FNYEAQ. The CDR3 loop reads CASSPRDYLSYEQYF. CDR3 nucleotide sequence: TGTGCCAGCAGCCCTCGTGACTACCTATCCTACGAGCAGTACTTC.

This clonotype was seen only a few times. This chain uses TRBV11-3 with TRBJ2-7, with D possibly matching TRBD1 (6 bases). Germline V gene data show CDR1 as SGHNT and CDR2 as YENEEA. The CDR3 loop spans 14 amino acids. V was cut by 6 bases and J by 2 bases, with 14 bases left in between. The CDR3 loop is CASSGDYRAYEQYF. The CDR3, as DNA: TGTGCCAGCAGTGGCGATTACAGGGCCTACGAGCAGTACTTC.

The genes are TRBV19 and TRBJ2-7, with D unclear. CDR3 size: 13 residues. Germline loops: CDR1 LNHDA, CDR2 SQIVND (reference sequence). V lost 3 bases and J lost 3, with 9 bases in between. The CDR3 sequence: CASSIRPLYEQYF. CDR3 bases: TGTGCCAGTAGTATCCGGCCTCTCTACGAGCAGTACTTC.

This clonotype has more than one count but fewer than ten. CDR3 region: CATSRDDGLAGFPRETQYF. The DNA for the CDR3 is TGTGCCACCAGCAGAGACGACGGACTAGCGGGATTTCCTAGGGAGACCCAGTACTTC. The rearrangement links TRBV15 to TRBJ2-5; the match to TRBD2 covers 12 bases. Germline V gene sequence: CDR1 LNHNV, CDR2 YYDKDF (reference sequence). The CDR3 totals 19 residues. V lost 0 bases to trimming and J lost 5 bases; unmatched junction nucleotides: 13.